The 19 T cell receptor beta chains given below trace back to one sample, sequenced in a study of blood T cell repertoires in COVID-19. Libraries were prepared by immunoSEQ multiplex PCR; TCRdb keeps only in-frame clonotypes and omits some of them. The data show nearly 400,000 clones, with roughly 89% seen just once and 1.7% held by the top ten. Sequencing was carried out using PBMCs or T cells enriched from blood (not recorded which). These TCRs come from a woman aged 25 to 39 who had recovered from COVID-19.

J is TRBJ2-5 and V is TRBV9, with 9 bases identical to TRBD1. Germline trimming cut 7 bases from V and 2 bases from J; bases unmatched to any gene: 9. This CDR3 has 15 amino acids. CDR1 is SGDLS and CDR2 is YYNGEE in the germline V gene. CDR3 loop: CASRQGDGKQETQYF. In nucleotides, the CDR3 is TGTGCCAGCCGACAGGGGGACGGTAAACAAGAGACCCAGTACTTC. Drawing the rest from reference TRBV9 and TRBJ2-5, the complete variable domain is DSGVTQTPKHLITATGQRVTLRCSPRSGDLSVYWYQQSLDQGLQFLIQYYNGEERAKGNILERFSAQQFPDLHSELNLSSLELGDSALYFCASRQGDGKQETQYFGPGTRLLVL.

This clone was counted once. This chain connects TRBV6-5 to TRBJ1-5, with D unresolved. Trimming stripped 0 bases from V and 6 bases from J, with 6 bases between. Germline V lookup: CDR1 MNHEY, CDR2 SVGAGI. The CDR3 consists of 13 residues. The chain's CDR3 is CASSYSLSQPQHF. Written as DNA, the CDR3 is TGTGCCAGCAGTTACTCGCTAAGTCAGCCCCAGCATTTT.

This chain uses TRBV24-1 with TRBJ2-1; D gene uncertain. Trimming took off 4 bases at V and 8 bases at J, with 14 bases between the two ends. Germline lookup yields CDR1 KGHDR and CDR2 SFDVKD. The CDR3 is 14 residues long. The CDR3 spells CATSDPLRVHEQFF. The CDR3 DNA reads as TGTGCCACCAGTGACCCCCTTAGAGTCCATGAGCAGTTCTTC.

This chain uses TRBV7-8 with TRBJ2-3; possibly TRBD2 for D (6 bases). Per germline, CDR1 SGHVS and CDR2 FQNEAQ. With 5 bases removed from V and 2 bases from J, the gap between germline ends came to 17 bases. This CDR3 has 16 residues. In nucleotides, the CDR3 is TGTGCCAGCAGCCTCAATCTAGCGATCCACACAGATACGCAGTATTTT. This translates into CASSLNLAIHTDTQYF.

This chain joins TRBV21-1 and TRBJ2-3; whether TRBD1, the table's D call, matches the DNA was not checked. TRBV21-1 corresponds to a pseudogene. The CDR3 totals 16 residues. Here the CDR3 reads CARPPGGGAGTDTQYF. The CDR3 nucleotides are TGTGCCAGGCCCCCTGGTGGGGGCGCAGGCACAGATACGCAGTATTTT.

This chain uses TRBV7-3 with TRBJ2-2; D remains ambiguous. The CDR3 is 14 amino acids. V was clipped by 6 bases and J by 4 bases, with 12 bases between them. Per the germline V gene, CDR1 is SGHTA and CDR2 is FQGTGA. The DNA of the CDR3 is TGTGCCAGCAGTCCTCAGGTTACCACCGGGGAGCTGTTTTTT. It is translated as CASSPQVTTGELFF.

The CDR3, as DNA: TGTGCCAGCGGGACCGGGACTTACTCCTACAATGAGCAGTTCTTC. It encodes CASGTGTYSYNEQFF. V usage is TRBV7-2 and J usage is TRBJ2-1; TRBD2 might be the D (6 bases). The ends were cut back, 8 bases at V and 0 bases at J, with 14 bases in the middle. CDR3 size: 15 residues. CDR1 is SGHTA, CDR2 FQGNSA, per germline.

V and J are TRBV2 and TRBJ1-4; D remains ambiguous. This CDR3 comprises 13 residues. V shed 11 bases and J shed 8 bases, with 18 bases lying between them. Germline assignment: CDR1 SNHLY and CDR2 FYNNEI. CDR3 amino acids: CAYRSSPGEKLFF. Here the CDR3 DNA reads TGTGCCTACCGGTCATCCCCGGGAGAAAAACTGTTTTTT.

The V and J genes are TRBV19 and TRBJ1-4, with TRBD1 matching over 10 bases. V lost 9 bases to trimming and J lost 4 bases; unmatched junction nucleotides: 8. The V gene's germline CDR1 is LNHDA and CDR2 SQIVND (reference sequence). The CDR3 covers 15 residues. CDR3 bases: TGTGCCAGCCGCGACAGGGGGCTTAGTAATGAAAAACTGTTTTTT. Protein: CASRDRGLSNEKLFF. Combining the CDR3 with reference TRBV19 and TRBJ1-4 gives the whole variable domain DGGITQSPKYLFRKEGQNVTLSCEQNLNHDAMYWYRQDPGQGLRLIYYSQIVNDFQKGDIAEGYSVSREKKESFPLTVTSAQKNPTAFYLCASRDRGLSNEKLFFGSGTQLSVL.

This clone showed up many times. The chain combines TRBV7-9 with TRBJ2-7; TRBD1 might be the D (8 bases). The CDR3 sequence is 13 residues long. The germline V gene has CDR1 SEHNR and CDR2 FQNEAQ (reference sequence). Trimming pared 5 bases from V and 11 bases from J, leaving 19 bases between. CDR3 amino acids: CASSPTGGGGKYF. In DNA form, the CDR3 reads TGTGCCAGCAGCCCAACAGGGGGGGGCGGAAAGTACTTC.

The chain combines TRBV19 with TRBJ1-5, with TRBD1 identical over 7 bases. The CDR3 extends over 15 amino acids. J was trimmed by 4 bases and V by 6 bases; bases with no gene match: 9. Germline V gives CDR1 LNHDA, CDR2 SQIVND (reference sequence). The CDR3 reads CASRHDRAANQPQHF. For the CDR3, the DNA is TGTGCCAGTAGACACGACAGGGCGGCGAATCAGCCCCAGCATTTT.

The V and J genes are TRBV9 and TRBJ2-1; 7 nucleotides agree with TRBD2. CDR1 is SGDLS, CDR2 YYNGEE, per germline. The CDR3 runs 15 residues. The ends lost 2 bases at V and 5 bases at J; junction bases unmatched: 7. CDR3 bases: TGTGCCAGCAGCGTCAGCGGGATCCCGGACAATGAGCAGTTCTTC. This encodes CASSVSGIPDNEQFF.

The chain is built from TRBV10-2 and TRBJ2-7, with TRBD2 as a possible D gene (5 bases). The CDR3 loop spans 12 amino acids. V lost 8 bases and J 3 bases, leaving 11 bases between the germline ends. Germline V CDR1 and CDR2: WSHSY, SAAADI. CDR3 sequence reads: CASEGLFYEQYF. The CDR3 bases are TGCGCCAGCGAGGGCTTATTCTACGAGCAGTACTTC.

The table lists this clone with a count of one. The rearrangement uses TRBV6-5 and TRBJ1-6; weak D call: TRBD1 (5 bases). Germline-derived CDR1 and CDR2 are MNHEY and SVGAGI. V dropped 2 bases and J dropped 8 bases, with 13 bases sitting between them. The CDR3 runs to 15 residues. CDR3 loop: CASSYATVDHSPLHF. In DNA, the CDR3 is TGTGCCAGCAGTTACGCGACAGTGGACCATTCACCCCTCCACTTT.

The V gene is TRBV18, the J gene TRBJ2-7, with D maybe TRBD1 (6 bases). With 6 bases removed from V and 2 bases from J, the gap between germline ends came to 17 bases. Germline V gene data show CDR1 as KGHSH and CDR2 as LQKENI. CDR3 size: 15 residues. The CDR3, as DNA: TGTGCCAGCTCGAGTACCGGGACAAATACCTACGAGCAGTACTTC. It yields the protein CASSSTGTNTYEQYF.

The CDR3 coding sequence is TGTGCCTGGAGACAGGGCTTATGGGATGGCTACACCTTC. It is translated as CAWRQGLWDGYTF. The chain employs TRBV30 and TRBJ1-2; possible D gene TRBD1, 6 bases. Germline-derived CDR1 and CDR2 are GTSNPN and SVGIG (reference sequence). Trimming took 3 bases from V and 6 from J, leaving 14 bases between them. The CDR3 contains 13 residues. The full variable domain, its missing parts supplied by reference TRBV30 and TRBJ1-2, is SQTIHQWPATLVQPVGSPLSLECTVEGTSNPNLYWYRQAAGRGLQLLFYSVGIGQISSEVPQNLSASRPQDRQFILSSKKLLLSDSGFYLCAWRQGLWDGYTFGSGTRLTVV.

The chain is built from TRBV28 and TRBJ1-2; a possible D gene is TRBD1 (6 bases). V was clipped by 2 bases and J by 3 bases, with 10 bases between them. Germline V gene lookup returns CDR1 MDHEN and CDR2 SYDVKM. This CDR3 region has 14 residues. CDR3 loop: CASSLGQRDYGYTF. CDR3 nucleotides: TGTGCCAGCAGTTTAGGACAGCGAGACTATGGCTACACCTTC.

The chain links TRBV5-1 to TRBJ1-2; D remains unclear. CDR1 is SGHRS and CDR2 is YFSETQ in the germline V gene. V lost 3 bases to trimming and J lost 6 bases, with 9 bases between them. The CDR3 has 12 residues. The CDR3 reads CASSSLLDGYTF. The CDR3, as DNA: TGCGCCAGCAGCTCACTTTTAGATGGCTACACCTTC.

A single count supports this clone. The gene calls are TRBV5-1 and TRBJ2-7; 8 nucleotides line up with TRBD1. The V and J ends lost 1 base and 5 bases, in that order; junction bases with no gene match: 8. The CDR3 contains 15 residues. Per the germline V gene, CDR1 is SGHRS and CDR2 is YFSETQ. The CDR3 is CASSLSGQGLDEQYF. The CDR3, as DNA: TGCGCCAGCAGCTTGAGCGGACAGGGTCTCGACGAGCAGTACTTC.